Each of the 24 T cell receptor beta chains below was sequenced from the same sample in a study of T cell repertoires in cytomegalovirus infection. For these TCRs, the target antigens are not known. TCRdb recomputed calls from the reads with MiXCR, one row per CDR3 protein. The repertoire holds roughly 350,000 distinct CDR3 sequences, with about 35% as singletons. The sample was cultured PBMCs, taken from culture after CMV antigen stimulation. Receptor source: a human donor in good health (CMV status not recorded). Some clones in this sample may be carry-over from other donors' samples.

The CDR3: CASSSWLAGARGETQYF. The CDR3, as DNA: TGTGCCAGTAGTTCGTGGCTAGCGGGAGCCCGGGGGGAGACCCAGTACTTC. The genes are TRBV19 and TRBJ2-5; 10 bases match TRBD2. Germline-derived CDR1 and CDR2 are LNHDA and SQIVND (reference sequence). V shed 5 bases and J 5 bases; nucleotides not matched to a gene: 14. This CDR3 comprises 17 residues.

Note on this clonotype: This clone may be a read error of a much larger clone one base away. This sequence joins TRBV7-2 and TRBJ1-1, with D tentatively TRBD1 (6 bases). Germline values: CDR1 SGHTA, CDR2 FQGNSA. The CDR3 contains 18 residues. CDR3: CASSLVIWDGGLNTGAFF. The CDR3 DNA follows: TGTGCCAGCAGCTTAGTTATTTGGGACGGGGGGCTGAACACTGGAGCTTTCTTT.

This clonotype was seen many times. The chain carries TRBV7-8 and TRBJ1-2; 11 nucleotides line up with TRBD1. The CDR3 length is 15 residues. Germline loops: CDR1 SGHVS, CDR2 FQNEAQ. The J segment lost 7 bases and the V segment lost 4 bases, leaving 8 bases of the junction unmatched. CDR3 region: CASSSSGQGASGYTF. The CDR3 bases are TGTGCCAGCAGCTCTTCTGGACAGGGGGCAAGTGGCTACACCTTC.

This rearrangement joins TRBV10-3 to TRBJ1-2, with D perhaps matching TRBD1 (5 bases). The CDR3 sequence is 11 residues long. Germline V gene sequence: CDR1 ENHRY, CDR2 SYGVKD. Trimming shortened V by 6 bases and J by 6 bases, and 8 bases separated the two germline ends. CDR3: CAIRGTNGYTF. The CDR3 bases are TGTGCCATCAGGGGGACCAATGGCTACACCTTC.

This clonotype was picked up many times. The chain is built from TRBV7-8 and TRBJ2-7; TRBD2 matches at 9 bases. CDR1 is SGHVS and CDR2 is FQNEAQ in the germline V gene. This CDR3 spans 18 amino acids. Germline trimming cut 0 bases from V and 3 bases from J; bases unmatched to any gene: 12. Here the CDR3 DNA reads TGTGCCAGCAGCTTAGCGCTAACTGGAGGAGCGGGGGGCTACGAGCAGTACTTC. Amino acid sequence: CASSLALTGGAGGYEQYF.

This clonotype came up a few times. The rearrangement links TRBV7-2 to TRBJ2-5; a weak D match, TRBD1 (6 bases). The CDR3 has 15 amino acids. Between the trimmed V and J ends, which lost 0 bases and 5 bases, there was a span of 13 bases. Germline V CDR1 and CDR2: SGHTA, FQGNSA. The DNA of the CDR3 is TGTGCCAGCAGCTTAGCAACTAGGGGGACGGAGACCCAGTACTTC. Its protein product is CASSLATRGTETQYF.

Regarding this clonotype: An end of the junction differs from the germline gene, which may be a read error. The chain uses TRBV6-2 or TRBV6-3 and TRBJ1-5, with TRBD1 matching over 9 bases. The CDR3 runs to 14 residues. The germline CDR1 and CDR2 sequences are MNHEY and SVGEGT. The CDR3 nucleotides are TGTGCCAGCAGCGGACAGGGGCGAACTCAGCCCCAGGATTTT. This gives the protein CASSGQGRTQPQDF.

In its sample, this clonotype was seen a few times. The V gene is TRBV7-2, the J gene TRBJ1-5; no clear D gene. Trimming took off 1 base at V and 0 bases at J, with 7 bases between the two ends. This CDR3 has 15 residues. Per the germline V gene, CDR1 is SGHTA and CDR2 is FQGNSA. The CDR3 reads CASSLGRPSNQPQHF. The CDR3 region has the DNA TGTGCCAGCAGCTTAGGCCGCCCTAGCAATCAGCCCCAGCATTTT.

The V call is TRBV19, the J call TRBJ2-2, with D unclear. Trimming removed 3 bases at V and 0 bases at J, with 8 bases between. CDR3 length equals 15 residues. The germline V gene has CDR1 LNHDA and CDR2 SQIVND (reference sequence). The CDR3 DNA reads TGTGCCAGTAGTATGTCGGTAACGAACACCGGGGAGCTGTTTTTT. It codes for CASSMSVTNTGELFF. Full variable domain (missing parts from reference TRBV19 and TRBJ2-2): DGGITQSPKYLFRKEGQNVTLSCEQNLNHDAMYWYRQDPGQGLRLIYYSQIVNDFQKGDIAEGYSVSREKKESFPLTVTSAQKNPTAFYLCASSMSVTNTGELFFGEGSRLTVL.

The table lists this clonotype with many counts. V gene TRBV7-2 combines with J gene TRBJ2-5; 12 nucleotides line up with TRBD2. The length of the CDR3 is 16 residues. The germline CDR1 and CDR2 sequences are SGHTA and FQGNSA. Losses at the gene ends were 4 bases for V and 3 bases for J; bases not matched to a gene: 6. Here the CDR3 DNA reads TGTGCCAGCAGCTCCATGCTAGCGGGAGGGGAAGAGACCCAGTACTTC. This sequence encodes CASSSMLAGGEETQYF. Filled out from reference TRBV7-2 and TRBJ2-5, the complete variable domain reads GAGVSQSPSNKVTEKGKDVELRCDPISGHTALYWYRQSLGQGLEFLIYFQGNSAPDKSGLPSDRFSAERTGGSVSTLTIQRTQQEDSAVYLCASSSMLAGGEETQYFGPGTRLLVL.

In its sample, this clonotype was seen a few times. The V and J genes are TRBV6-1 and TRBJ2-1; perhaps TRBD1 as D (6 bases). Germline V gene data show CDR1 as MNHNS and CDR2 as SASEGT. This CDR3 is built from 15 residues. V shed 6 bases and J shed 2 bases, with 14 bases lying between them. DNA of the CDR3: TGTGCCAGCAGAACCACAGGGAACCCCTACAATGAGCAGTTCTTC. Its protein is CASRTTGNPYNEQFF.

V is TRBV6-6 and J is TRBJ1-3; D is ambiguous. Germline CDR1 reads MNHNY; CDR2 reads SVGAGI (reference sequence). Between the trimmed V and J ends, which lost 5 bases and 0 bases, there was a span of 11 bases. The CDR3 spans 15 residues. CDR3 DNA sequence: TGTGCCAGCAGTGACTATTTAACCTCTGGAAACACCATATATTTT. Residues: CASSDYLTSGNTIYF.

V usage is TRBV2 and J usage is TRBJ2-3; 13 nucleotides match TRBD2. After removal of 6 bases from V and 4 bases from J, the junction contained 4 bases not matched to a gene. The length of the CDR3 is 15 residues. Germline loops: CDR1 SNHLY, CDR2 FYNNEI. CDR3 DNA sequence: TGTGCCAGCAGCGGACTAGCGGGAGAGGCAGATACGCAGTATTTT. Its protein product is CASSGLAGEADTQYF.

The chain has TRBV12-3 or TRBV12-4 and TRBJ2-3; 7 bases align to TRBD2. There are 16 residues in the CDR3. V dropped 6 bases and J dropped 0; count of bases not matched to a gene: 9. The CDR3 protein is CASSAGDPPSTDTQYF. Written as DNA, the CDR3 is TGTGCCAGCAGCGCGGGAGACCCCCCTAGCACAGATACGCAGTATTTT.

This sequence joins TRBV4-1 and TRBJ2-3; 7 positions match TRBD2. The CDR3 totals 16 residues. The ends lost 1 base at V and 7 bases at J; junction bases unmatched: 11. Per germline, CDR1 MGHRA and CDR2 YSYEKL. The CDR3 reads CASSQVHHSSGNTQYF. In DNA form, the CDR3 reads TGCGCCAGCAGCCAAGTGCACCATTCTAGCGGAAATACGCAGTATTTT.

The V call is TRBV4-1, the J call TRBJ2-4, with D hard to call. V shed 4 bases and J shed 9 bases, with 7 bases lying between them. The germline gives CDR1 MGHRA, CDR2 YSYEKL. The CDR3 loop spans 11 amino acids. CDR3 in amino acids: CASSRSRIQYF. In DNA form, the CDR3 reads TGCGCCAGCAGCCGTTCGCGCATTCAGTACTTC.

This clonotype was counted only a few times. The gene calls are TRBV20-1 and TRBJ2-7; 12 bases map to TRBD2. V lost 2 bases, J lost 3 bases, and 14 bases stayed unmatched. The CDR3 is 18 residues long. Germline V gene data show CDR1 as DFQATT and CDR2 as SNEGSKA (reference sequence). The CDR3, as DNA: TGCAGTGCTAGAAAAACCGGGACTAGCGGGTTAGGCAACTACGAGCAGTACTTC. Protein: CSARKTGTSGLGNYEQYF.

The chain recombines TRBV9 with TRBJ1-1, with D unresolved. The CDR3 is 12 amino acids. Germline lookup yields CDR1 SGDLS and CDR2 YYNGEE. Trimming shortened V by 3 bases and J by 7 bases, and 10 bases separated the two germline ends. CDR3 residues: CASSALDGEAFF. The CDR3 DNA is TGTGCCAGCAGCGCCTTGGACGGTGAAGCTTTCTTT.

The rearrangement joins TRBV20-1 to TRBJ2-1; 11 nucleotides line up with TRBD2. Germline CDR1 and CDR2: DFQATT and SNEGSKA (reference sequence). The CDR3 covers 15 residues. V lost 1 base, J lost 3 bases, and 2 bases stayed unmatched. This CDR3 is CSARGSGRGYNEQFF. In nucleotides, the CDR3 is TGCAGTGCTAGAGGTAGCGGGAGGGGCTACAATGAGCAGTTCTTC.

This clonotype was seen repeatedly, ten times or more. The V and J genes are TRBV7-2 and TRBJ2-1; D might be TRBD1 or TRBD2, each matching 5 bases. CDR3 length: 19 residues. V lost 2 bases and J lost 1, with 21 bases in between. Per the germline V gene, CDR1 is SGHTA and CDR2 is FQGNSA. The CDR3 nucleotides read TGTGCCAGCAGCTTATCGGGGCCCGCGAGGACCCGGTCCTACAATGAGCAGTTCTTC. This gives the protein CASSLSGPARTRSYNEQFF.

At least ten counts were recorded for this clonotype. V gene TRBV7-2 combines with J gene TRBJ1-2, with 8 bases identical to TRBD1. The ends lost 5 bases at V and 8 bases at J; junction bases unmatched: 7. The CDR3 has 13 amino acids. The germline gives CDR1 SGHTA, CDR2 FQGNSA. This CDR3 is CASSQTDRGGYTF. The CDR3 DNA sequence: TGTGCCAGCAGCCAAACCGACAGGGGAGGCTACACCTTC.

This clonotype has a count of ten or more. The chain has TRBV7-2 and TRBJ2-1; 14 bases are shared with TRBD2. The V segment lost 8 bases and the J segment 0 bases; nucleotides outside the gene matches: 6. The CDR3 has 17 amino acids. Germline-derived CDR1 and CDR2 are SGHTA and FQGNSA. DNA for the CDR3: TGTGCCAGCGCTAGGGGGACTAGCGGGAGCTCCTACAATGAGCAGTTCTTC. Translation: CASARGTSGSSYNEQFF.

This clonotype was detected a few times. CDR3 sequence reads: CASSITSGRGEQFF. The CDR3 nucleotides are TGTGCCAGCAGCATCACTAGCGGGAGGGGTGAGCAGTTCTTC. This chain links TRBV12-3 or TRBV12-4 with TRBJ2-1; 13 bases agree with TRBD2. This CDR3 region has 14 residues. The V segment lost 6 bases and the J segment 9 bases; nucleotides outside the gene matches: 5.

This clonotype was recorded a few times. The chain combines TRBV7-9 with TRBJ1-4; D ambiguous. The V gene's germline CDR1 is SEHNR and CDR2 FQNEAQ (reference sequence). The CDR3 runs 14 residues. V dropped 3 bases and J dropped 1 base, with 6 bases sitting between them. This CDR3 reads CASSFSITNEKLFF. The CDR3 DNA follows: TGTGCCAGCAGCTTCTCGATAACTAATGAAAAACTGTTTTTT.